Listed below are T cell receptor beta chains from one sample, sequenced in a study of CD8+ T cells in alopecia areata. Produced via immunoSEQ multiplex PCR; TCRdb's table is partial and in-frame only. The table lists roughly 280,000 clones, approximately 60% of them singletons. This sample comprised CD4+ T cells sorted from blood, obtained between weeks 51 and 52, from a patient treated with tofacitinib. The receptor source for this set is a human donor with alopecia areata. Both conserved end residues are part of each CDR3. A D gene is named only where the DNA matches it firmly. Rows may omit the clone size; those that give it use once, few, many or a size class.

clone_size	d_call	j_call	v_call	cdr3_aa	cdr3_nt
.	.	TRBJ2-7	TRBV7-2	CASSPSHGGEQYF	TGTGCCAGCAGCCCCTCGCACGGAGGCGAGCAGTACTTC
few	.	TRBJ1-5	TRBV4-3	CASSPTVQGQPQHF	TGCGCCAGCAGCCCGACAGTCCAAGGGCAGCCCCAGCATTTT
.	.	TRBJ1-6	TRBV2	CASNPNRVINSPLHF	TGTGCCAGCAACCCCAACAGGGTGATAAATTCACCCCTCCACTTT
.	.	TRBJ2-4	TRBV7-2	CASSTRHRQDIQYF	TGTGCCAGCAGCACCCGACACAGGCAGGACATTCAGTACTTC
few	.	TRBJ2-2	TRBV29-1	CSGGFRGELFF	TGCAGCGGTGGGTTTCGCGGGGAGCTGTTTTTT
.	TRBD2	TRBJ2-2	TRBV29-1	CSVGRGLAGELFF	TGCAGCGTTGGGCGGGGGTTGGCCGGGGAGCTGTTTTTT
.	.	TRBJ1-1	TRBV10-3	CAIRGSLMNTEAFF	TGTGCCATCAGAGGGAGTCTCATGAACACTGAAGCTTTCTTT
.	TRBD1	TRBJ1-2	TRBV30	CASQGQGTYGYTF	TGTGCCTCCCAGGGACAGGGGACCTATGGCTACACCTTC
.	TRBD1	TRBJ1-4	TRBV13	CASSYSAQGAEKLFF	TGTGCCAGCAGCTATTCCGCACAGGGGGCGGAAAAACTGTTTTTT
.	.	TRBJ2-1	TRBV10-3	CAISEVGEQFF	TGTGCCATCAGTGAGGTGGGTGAGCAGTTCTTC
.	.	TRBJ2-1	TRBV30	CAWSQSGYNEQFF	TGTGCCTGGAGTCAATCGGGTTACAATGAGCAGTTCTTC
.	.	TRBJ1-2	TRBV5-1	CASSLDRDGYTF	TGCGCCAGCAGCTTGGACAGGGATGGCTACACCTTC
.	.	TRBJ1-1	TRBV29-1	CSVSSSMNTEAFF	TGCAGCGTCTCCAGCAGCATGAACACTGAAGCTTTCTTT
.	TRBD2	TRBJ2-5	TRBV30	CAWSVASGGISGTQYF	TGTGCCTGGAGTGTCGCCAGCGGGGGCATTTCGGGGACCCAGTACTTC
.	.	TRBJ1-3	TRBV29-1	CSVELYGGSGNTIYF	TGCAGCGTTGAACTTTACGGGGGCTCTGGAAACACCATATATTTT
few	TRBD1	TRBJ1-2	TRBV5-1	CASSWTGGAFNNYGYTF	TGCGCCAGCAGCTGGACAGGGGGCGCTTTTAATAACTATGGCTACACCTTC
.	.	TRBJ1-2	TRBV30	CAWNRVGDYGYTF	TGTGCCTGGAACAGGGTAGGGGACTATGGCTACACCTTC
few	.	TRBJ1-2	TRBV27	CASSPQTGPSYGYTF	TGTGCCAGCAGTCCCCAGACAGGCCCCTCCTATGGCTACACCTTC
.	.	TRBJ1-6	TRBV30	CAWSVGVANSPLHF	TGTGCCTGGAGTGTAGGCGTTGCCAATTCACCCCTCCACTTT
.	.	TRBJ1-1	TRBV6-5	CASSPGHRNTEAFF	TGTGCCAGCAGTCCGGGACACAGGAACACTGAAGCTTTCTTT
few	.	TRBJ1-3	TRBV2	CASSRANTIYF	TGTGCCAGCAGTCGGGCAAACACCATATATTTT
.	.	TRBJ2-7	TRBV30	CAWATLRAYEQYF	TGTGCCTGGGCGACCCTCCGGGCTTACGAGCAGTACTTC
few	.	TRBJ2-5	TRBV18	CASSPRQTAWTQETQYF	TGTGCCAGCTCACCGCGTCAGACCGCGTGGACCCAAGAGACCCAGTACTTC
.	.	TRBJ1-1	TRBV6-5	CASSPLDLWNTEAFF	TGTGCCAGCAGTCCACTTGATTTGTGGAACACTGAAGCTTTCTTT
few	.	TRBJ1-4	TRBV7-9	CASSLDPGQGKEKLFF	TGTGCCAGCAGCTTAGATCCGGGGCAGGGGAAGGAAAAACTGTTTTTT
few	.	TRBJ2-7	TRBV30	CAWRPGGPYEQYF	TGTGCCTGGAGGCCCGGGGGGCCATACGAGCAGTACTTC
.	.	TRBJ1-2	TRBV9	CASRPSGGFGGYTF	TGTGCCAGCCGTCCCAGTGGGGGCTTTGGTGGCTACACCTTC
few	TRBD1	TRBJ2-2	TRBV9	CASSPRGPTGELFF	TGTGCCAGCAGCCCCAGGGGGCCCACCGGGGAGCTGTTTTTT
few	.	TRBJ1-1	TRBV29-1	CSVEGPGTHQAFF	TGCAGCGTTGAAGGCCCCGGGACGCATCAAGCTTTCTTT
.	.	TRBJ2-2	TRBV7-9	CASSSNRETTGELFF	TGTGCCAGCAGCAGTAACAGGGAGACCACCGGGGAGCTGTTTTTT
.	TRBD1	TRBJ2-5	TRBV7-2	CASIRTGQETQYF	TGTGCCAGCATCAGGACAGGGCAAGAGACCCAGTACTTC
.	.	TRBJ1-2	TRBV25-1	CATQQGTYGYTF	TGTGCCACCCAACAGGGAACCTATGGCTACACCTTC
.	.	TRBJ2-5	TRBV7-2	CASSQGPQETQYF	TGTGCCAGCAGCCAGGGACCGCAAGAGACCCAGTACTTC
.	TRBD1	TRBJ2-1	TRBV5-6	CASSSRRDRITNEQFF	TGTGCCAGCAGCTCGCGCCGGGACAGGATCACAAATGAGCAGTTCTTC
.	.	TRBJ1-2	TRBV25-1	CASSESANYGYTF	TGTGCCAGCAGTGAATCAGCTAACTATGGCTACACCTTC
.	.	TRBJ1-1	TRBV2	CASEEQGSTEAFF	TGTGCCAGCGAGGAACAGGGCAGTACTGAAGCTTTCTTT
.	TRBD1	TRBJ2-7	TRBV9	CASSVTGGSYEQYF	TGTGCCAGCAGCGTTACAGGGGGCTCCTACGAGCAGTACTTC
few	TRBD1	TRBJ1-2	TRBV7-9	CATITDRVNYGYTF	TGTGCCACCATAACAGACAGGGTGAACTATGGCTACACCTTC
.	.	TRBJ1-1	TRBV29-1	CSVGGQGVREAFF	TGCAGCGTTGGCGGTCAGGGTGTGCGTGAAGCTTTCTTT
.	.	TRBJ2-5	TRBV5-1	CASSSGPEEKTQYF	TGCGCCAGCAGCTCGGGACCCGAAGAGAAGACCCAGTACTTC
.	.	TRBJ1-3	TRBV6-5	CASSYSGGSGNTIYF	TGTGCCAGCAGTTACTCGGGCGGCTCTGGAAACACCATATATTTT
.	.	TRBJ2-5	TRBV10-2	CASNRRPQETQYF	TGCGCCAGCAATAGGAGGCCTCAAGAGACCCAGTACTTC
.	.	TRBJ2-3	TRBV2	CASRPLGGTQYF	TGTGCCAGCAGACCGCTCGGGGGTACGCAGTATTTT
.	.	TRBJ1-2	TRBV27	CASSNLGGEGYTF	TGTGCCAGCAGTAACCTAGGCGGGGAAGGCTACACCTTC
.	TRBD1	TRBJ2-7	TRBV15	CATSSYRGSYEQYF	TGTGCCACCAGCTCCTACAGGGGGTCTTACGAGCAGTACTTC
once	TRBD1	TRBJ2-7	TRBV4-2	CASSLDRAAYEQYF	TGTGCCAGCAGCCTGGACAGGGCAGCCTACGAGCAGTACTTC